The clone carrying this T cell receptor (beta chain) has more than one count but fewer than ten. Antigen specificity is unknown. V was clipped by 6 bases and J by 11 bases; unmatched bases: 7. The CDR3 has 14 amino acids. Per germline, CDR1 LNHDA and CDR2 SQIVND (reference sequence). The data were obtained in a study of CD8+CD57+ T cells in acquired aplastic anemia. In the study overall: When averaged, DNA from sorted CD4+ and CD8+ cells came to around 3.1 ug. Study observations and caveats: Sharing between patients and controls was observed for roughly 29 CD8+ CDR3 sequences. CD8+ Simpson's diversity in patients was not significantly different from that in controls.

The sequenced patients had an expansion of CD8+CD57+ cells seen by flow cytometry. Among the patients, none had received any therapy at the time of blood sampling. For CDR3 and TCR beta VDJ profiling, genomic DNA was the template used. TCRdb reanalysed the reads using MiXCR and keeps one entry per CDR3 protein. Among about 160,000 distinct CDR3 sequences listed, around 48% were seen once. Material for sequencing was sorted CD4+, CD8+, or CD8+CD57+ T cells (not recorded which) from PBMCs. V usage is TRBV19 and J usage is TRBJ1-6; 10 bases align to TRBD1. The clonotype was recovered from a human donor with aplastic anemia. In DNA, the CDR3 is TGTGCCAGTAGCCTCGGGACAGGGGATCCACCCCTCCACTTT. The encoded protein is CASSLGTGDPPLHF.